This is a list of T cell receptor beta chains from one sample in a study of cytomegalovirus exposure and HLA in healthy donors. Measured with immunoSEQ multiplex PCR; TCRdb has only the in-frame clones, and not every one. The sample carries tens of thousands of clones, roughly 80% recorded once. Specimen: PBMCs. The receptor source for this set is a man aged 50 to 59 in good health and CMV-seropositive. CDR3s include the opening cysteine and the closing phenylalanine or tryptophan. The D gene is left open where the match is weak. Clone sizes are given selectively: once, few, many, or a class where the clone is expanded.

d_call	v_call	cdr3_length	clone_size	j_call	cdr3_aa	cdr3_nt
-	TRBV5-1	14	-	TRBJ1-1	CASSLVSRDSEAFF	TGCGCCAGCAGCTTGGTTTCCAGGGATAGTGAAGCTTTCTTT
-	TRBV7-9	16	-	TRBJ2-7	CASSPTGGSINYEQYF	TGTGCCAGCAGCCCAACCGGGGGTTCGATCAACTACGAGCAGTACTTC
TRBD1	TRBV7-8	12	-	TRBJ2-1	CASRGQGDEQFF	TGTGCCAGCAGGGGGCAGGGGGATGAGCAGTTCTTC
-	TRBV7-2	14	-	TRBJ2-7	CASSNRGVGGEQYF	TGTGCCAGCAGCAACCGAGGGGTGGGGGGCGAGCAGTACTTC
-	TRBV9	18	-	TRBJ2-2	CASSPTGHRRVSTGELFF	TGTGCCAGCAGCCCGACCGGGCATCGGCGGGTGAGCACCGGGGAGCTGTTTTTT
-	TRBV30	14	-	TRBJ2-1	CAWGRDTSYNEQFF	TGTGCCTGGGGACGGGATACCTCCTACAATGAGCAGTTCTTC
-	TRBV11-3	16	-	TRBJ2-7	CASSLVWGGLPYEQYF	TGTGCCAGCAGCTTAGTTTGGGGGGGGCTCCCCTACGAGCAGTACTTC
-	TRBV27	11	-	TRBJ2-2	CASSSYGELFF	TGTGCCAGCAGTTCCTACGGGGAGCTGTTTTTT
-	TRBV11-2	14	-	TRBJ2-1	CASSGPGGDSEQFF	TGTGCCAGCAGCGGCCCGGGAGGGGACAGTGAGCAGTTCTTC
-	TRBV19	15	-	TRBJ2-2	CASSMWGAAAGELFF	TGTGCCAGTAGTATGTGGGGAGCGGCCGCCGGGGAGCTGTTTTTT
-	TRBV30	12	-	TRBJ1-3	CASSLSGNTIYF	TGTGCCTCCTCCTTGTCTGGAAACACCATATATTTT
TRBD1	TRBV5-6	17	-	TRBJ1-1	CASSLEVGGQGGTEAFF	TGTGCCAGCAGCTTGGAGGTGGGGGGACAGGGGGGCACTGAAGCTTTCTTT
-	TRBV7-9	13	few	TRBJ2-2	CASSSRDTGELFF	TGTGCCAGCAGCTCTAGAGACACCGGGGAGCTGTTTTTT